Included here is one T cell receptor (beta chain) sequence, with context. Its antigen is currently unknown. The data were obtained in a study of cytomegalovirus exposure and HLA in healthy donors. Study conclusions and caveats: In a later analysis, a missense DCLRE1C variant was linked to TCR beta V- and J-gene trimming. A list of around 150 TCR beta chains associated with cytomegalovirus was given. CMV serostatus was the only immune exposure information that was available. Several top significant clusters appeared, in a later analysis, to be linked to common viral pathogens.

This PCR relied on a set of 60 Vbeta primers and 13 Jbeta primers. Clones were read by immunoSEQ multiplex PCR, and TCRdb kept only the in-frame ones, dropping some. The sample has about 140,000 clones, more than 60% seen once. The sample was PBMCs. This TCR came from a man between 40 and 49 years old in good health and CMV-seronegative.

The CDR3 spells CATGQGTDTQYF. The CDR3 nucleotides are TGTGCCACCGGACAGGGCACAGATACGCAGTATTTT. This chain uses TRBV28 with TRBJ2-3, with 7 nucleotides matching TRBD1. The CDR3 extends over 12 amino acids. The germline V gene has CDR1 MDHEN and CDR2 SYDVKM. V lost 10 bases to trimming and J lost 1 base; unmatched junction nucleotides: 2.